Each of the 24 T cell receptor beta chains below was sequenced from the same sample in a study of shared clonotypes between healthy human individuals. Repertoires were generated with immunoSEQ multiplex PCR, while TCRdb's copy carries only in-frame clones and drops some. The sample has a few million clones, 85% to 95% seen once. Specimen: naive CD4+ T cells from PBMCs. Documented subset: CD45RA+ positively selected. These receptor sequences come from a man between 18 and 35 years old in good health. Some clones in this sample may be carry-over from other donors' samples.

This clone showed up just once. The CDR3 region has the DNA TGTGCCAGCAGCACCGGCCCAGGGAGCTTACAAGAGACCCAGTACTTC. The encoded protein is CASSTGPGSLQETQYF. The chain joins TRBV11-2 to TRBJ2-5, with D perhaps TRBD1 or TRBD2 (5 bases each). The CDR3 has 16 residues. Germline loops: CDR1 SGHAT, CDR2 FQNNGV. The germline V and J ends were trimmed by 5 bases and 2 bases, with 18 bases remaining between them.

V and J are TRBV2 and TRBJ1-1; D not resolved. V was shortened by 4 bases and J by 1 base, with 10 bases between the two germline ends. There are 14 residues in the CDR3. Germline V gene data show CDR1 as SNHLY and CDR2 as FYNNEI. CDR3 residues: CASSVRRTNTEAFF. Here the CDR3 DNA reads TGTGCCAGCAGTGTTCGGCGAACGAACACTGAAGCTTTCTTT.

Turning to this clone: This CDR3 is also generated by other DNA sequences in the sample. J is TRBJ1-3 and V is TRBV18, with unresolved D. The CDR3 covers 15 residues. CDR1 KGHSH and CDR2 LQKENI come from the germline V gene. V lost 0 bases, J lost 4 bases, and 10 bases lay in between. The CDR3 nucleotides read TGTGCCAGCTCACCACCAGGAGGAGCCGGAAACACCATATATTTT. This sequence encodes CASSPPGGAGNTIYF.

The chain uses TRBV6-6 and TRBJ2-7; D unclear. This CDR3 is built from 15 residues. The germline CDR1 and CDR2 sequences are MNHNY and SVGAGI (reference sequence). V lost 3 bases and J lost 2, with 14 bases in between. CDR3 loop: CASSYAAVSTYEQYF. Here the CDR3 DNA reads TGTGCCAGCAGTTATGCGGCAGTGAGTACCTACGAGCAGTACTTC.

This clone has more than one count but fewer than ten. The chain employs TRBV6-6 and TRBJ1-5, with D tentatively TRBD1 (6 bases). Germline-derived CDR1 and CDR2 are MNHNY and SVGAGI (reference sequence). The V and J ends lost 2 bases and 2 bases respectively, with 7 bases between them. The CDR3 consists of 14 residues. Here the CDR3 reads CASSYAGGNQPQHF. CDR3 sequence (DNA): TGTGCCAGCAGTTACGCAGGGGGCAATCAGCCCCAGCATTTT.

The chain carries TRBV6-6 and TRBJ2-1; 9 nucleotides align to TRBD2. Germline values: CDR1 MNHNY, CDR2 SVGAGI (reference sequence). The CDR3 length is 15 residues. Germline trimming cut 6 bases from V and 4 bases from J; bases unmatched to any gene: 7. The CDR3 here is CASSGTSRSYNEQFF. CDR3 in DNA: TGTGCCAGCAGCGGGACTAGCCGTTCATACAATGAGCAGTTCTTC.

The V gene is TRBV28, the J gene TRBJ2-7, with 7 bases identical to TRBD1. Losses at the gene ends were 1 base for V and 2 bases for J; bases not matched to a gene: 5. The CDR3 consists of 15 residues. Germline V CDR1 and CDR2: MDHEN, SYDVKM. DNA for the CDR3: TGTGCCAGCAGTTTATTTGAGACAGGGCCCTACGAGCAGTACTTC. It specifies CASSLFETGPYEQYF.

This chain joins TRBV5-1 and TRBJ2-1; a weak D match, TRBD2 (5 bases). The CDR3 consists of 13 residues. Trimming left V 3 bases short and J 7 bases short, with 11 bases between. CDR1 and CDR2 (germline): SGHRS, YFSETQ. In DNA, the CDR3 is TGCGCCAGCAGCTGGAGACCGGGGAATGAGCAGTTCTTC. The encoded protein is CASSWRPGNEQFF. Full variable domain (outside the CDR3, taken from reference TRBV5-1 and TRBJ2-1): KAGVTQTPRYLIKTRGQQVTLSCSPISGHRSVSWYQQTPGQGLQFLFEYFSETQRNKGNFPGRFSGRQFSNSRSEMNVSTLELGDSALYLCASSWRPGNEQFFGPGTRLTVL.

The chain is built from TRBV20-1 and TRBJ2-1; a weak D match, TRBD2 (5 bases). This CDR3 is built from 10 residues. Germline CDR1 and CDR2: DFQATT and SNEGSKA (reference sequence). The CDR3 bases are TGCAGCACGCTCGGGGATGAGCAGTTCTTC. This gives the protein CSTLGDEQFF.

This clone has just a few counts. The chain uses TRBV30 and TRBJ1-5; possible D gene TRBD1, 6 bases. The CDR3 has 13 residues. V lost 5 bases and J lost 7, with 15 bases in between. The germline CDR1 and CDR2 sequences are GTSNPN and SVGIG (reference sequence). This CDR3 reads CAWAGDIGQPQHF. CDR3 in DNA: TGTGCCTGGGCAGGGGATATTGGGCAGCCCCAGCATTTT. Combining the CDR3 with reference TRBV30 and TRBJ1-5 gives the whole variable domain SQTIHQWPATLVQPVGSPLSLECTVEGTSNPNLYWYRQAAGRGLQLLFYSVGIGQISSEVPQNLSASRPQDRQFILSSKKLLLSDSGFYLCAWAGDIGQPQHFGDGTRLSIL.

The chain links TRBV9 to TRBJ1-1; D is undetermined. Trimming left V 4 bases short and J 8 bases short, with 15 bases between. Germline V CDR1 and CDR2: SGDLS, YYNGEE. The CDR3 loop spans 13 amino acids. The CDR3 DNA follows: TGTGCCAGCAGCTCCCCTCCCAACCGAGAAGCTTTCTTT. It encodes CASSSPPNREAFF.

The V call is TRBV29-1, the J call TRBJ2-7; no clear D gene. The CDR3 is 12 residues long. V was pared by 6 bases and J by 2 bases, with 11 bases between. Germline lookup yields CDR1 SQVTM and CDR2 ANQGSEA. In nucleotides, the CDR3 is TGCAGCGTCAAGGACGTCACCTACGAGCAGTACTTC. Its protein is CSVKDVTYEQYF.

This chain uses TRBV7-9 with TRBJ2-1; 11 positions match TRBD1. Per germline, CDR1 SEHNR and CDR2 FQNEAQ (reference sequence). The J segment lost 4 bases and the V segment lost 6 bases, leaving 8 bases of the junction unmatched. The CDR3 runs to 16 residues. CDR3 DNA: TGTGCCAGCAGTCATGCCGGGACAGGGGGATACAATGAGCAGTTCTTC. Its protein product is CASSHAGTGGYNEQFF. The full variable domain, its missing parts supplied by reference TRBV7-9 and TRBJ2-1, is DTGVSQNPRHKITKRGQNVTFRCDPISEHNRLYWYRQTLGQGPEFLTYFQNEAQLEKSRLLSDRFSAERPKGSFSTLEIQRTEQGDSAMYLCASSHAGTGGYNEQFFGPGTRLTVL.

The chain recombines TRBV19 with TRBJ2-1; D remains unclear. There are 15 residues in the CDR3. Germline loops: CDR1 LNHDA, CDR2 SQIVND (reference sequence). V lost 4 bases and J 2 bases, leaving 12 bases between the germline ends. CDR3 in amino acids: CASSTPSTAYNEQFF. The CDR3 DNA sequence: TGTGCCAGTAGTACCCCCTCTACAGCCTACAATGAGCAGTTCTTC.

The chain employs TRBV27 and TRBJ1-5; 8 bases line up with TRBD1. V trimming: 1 base; J trimming: 7 bases; junction bases outside the gene matches: 12. The CDR3 totals 17 residues. CDR1 is MNHEY, CDR2 SMNVEV, per germline (reference sequence). CDR3 coding DNA: TGTGCCAGCAGTTTATATCCTCAGGGGGCGCCGGGACAGCCCCAGCATTTT. Its protein is CASSLYPQGAPGQPQHF.

The gene calls are TRBV18 and TRBJ2-1, with D possibly matching TRBD2 (6 bases). Germline values: CDR1 KGHSH, CDR2 LQKENI. The CDR3 runs 13 residues. V dropped 5 bases and J dropped 7 bases, with 12 bases sitting between them. The CDR3 here is CASSGKLANEQFF. The CDR3 nucleotides are TGTGCCAGCTCAGGTAAACTAGCAAATGAGCAGTTCTTC.

The J gene is TRBJ2-1, the V gene TRBV20-1; no clear D. The ends were cut back, 3 bases at V and 9 bases at J, with 9 bases in the middle. The CDR3 loop spans 11 amino acids. Germline values: CDR1 DFQATT, CDR2 SNEGSKA (reference sequence). This CDR3 reads CSASSRSEQFF. The CDR3 nucleotides are TGCAGTGCTAGTTCTCGGAGTGAGCAGTTCTTC.

The chain couples TRBV5-1 to TRBJ2-7, with 10 nucleotides matching TRBD2. The CDR3 consists of 15 residues. Germline lookup yields CDR1 SGHRS and CDR2 YFSETQ. Losses at the gene ends were 5 bases for V and 7 bases for J; bases not matched to a gene: 12. DNA for the CDR3: TGCGCCAGCAGTCTGGCTAGCGGGAGTACGCGGGAGCAGTACTTC. It translates to CASSLASGSTREQYF.

This chain joins TRBV7-3 and TRBJ2-1; the D gene is possibly TRBD2 (6 bases). The CDR3 totals 15 residues. The V end lost 5 bases, the J end lost 5 bases, and 16 bases lay between the germline ends. CDR1 is SGHTA and CDR2 is FQGTGA in the germline V gene. The CDR3 DNA reads TGTGCCAGCAGCAACCCGGGACTGGAAAACAATGAGCAGTTCTTC. This translates into CASSNPGLENNEQFF. Filled out from reference TRBV7-3 and TRBJ2-1, the complete variable domain reads GAGVSQTPSNKVTEKGKYVELRCDPISGHTALYWYRQSLGQGPEFLIYFQGTGAADDSGLPNDRFFAVRPEGSVSTLKIQRTERGDSAVYLCASSNPGLENNEQFFGPGTRLTVL.

A remark on this clone: Distinct nucleotide sequences in the sample also encode this CDR3. The chain links TRBV9 to TRBJ2-5; 7 bases are a match to TRBD2. This CDR3 has 13 amino acids. Trimming at V came to 1 base and at J to 4 bases, leaving 1 base not matched to a gene. Germline V gene data show CDR1 as SGDLS and CDR2 as YYNGEE. The CDR3 region has the DNA TGTGCCAGCAGCGTAACGGGAGGAGAGACCCAGTACTTC. Translated, it gives CASSVTGGETQYF. Combining the CDR3 with reference TRBV9 and TRBJ2-5 gives the whole variable domain DSGVTQTPKHLITATGQRVTLRCSPRSGDLSVYWYQQSLDQGLQFLIQYYNGEERAKGNILERFSAQQFPDLHSELNLSSLELGDSALYFCASSVTGGETQYFGPGTRLLVL.

The chain carries TRBV28 and TRBJ1-1; TRBD1 might be the D (6 bases). V was trimmed by 5 bases and J by 0 bases, leaving 16 bases between them. Germline-derived CDR1 and CDR2 are MDHEN and SYDVKM. CDR3 length: 16 amino acids. The CDR3 DNA is TGTGCCAGCAGTATCCGGACAGCGTACATGAACACTGAAGCTTTCTTT. This translates into CASSIRTAYMNTEAFF.

This chain joins TRBV28 and TRBJ2-1; no clear D. CDR1 and CDR2 (germline): MDHEN, SYDVKM. The CDR3 consists of 14 residues. The V and J ends lost 3 bases and 4 bases respectively, with 10 bases between them. The CDR3 DNA follows: TGTGCCAGCAGTTTTGAAAAATTATACAATGAGCAGTTCTTC. Its translation is CASSFEKLYNEQFF.

The chain is built from TRBV30 and TRBJ2-5; D gene unclear. V dropped 2 bases and J dropped 9 bases, with 10 bases sitting between them. Germline-derived CDR1 and CDR2 are GTSNPN and SVGIG (reference sequence). The CDR3 runs to 11 residues. The chain's CDR3 is CAWSSGSSQYF. Here the CDR3 DNA reads TGTGCCTGGAGTTCTGGCAGCTCCCAGTACTTC.

The V gene is TRBV5-4, the J gene TRBJ2-1; 8 nucleotides align to TRBD2. The V gene's germline CDR1 is SGHNT and CDR2 YYREEE (reference sequence). The CDR3 runs 15 residues. V dropped 4 bases and J dropped 6; count of bases not matched to a gene: 9. In DNA, the CDR3 is TGTGCCAGCAGCACAGGACTAGCCACTAGCAATGAGCAGTTCTTC. This sequence encodes CASSTGLATSNEQFF.